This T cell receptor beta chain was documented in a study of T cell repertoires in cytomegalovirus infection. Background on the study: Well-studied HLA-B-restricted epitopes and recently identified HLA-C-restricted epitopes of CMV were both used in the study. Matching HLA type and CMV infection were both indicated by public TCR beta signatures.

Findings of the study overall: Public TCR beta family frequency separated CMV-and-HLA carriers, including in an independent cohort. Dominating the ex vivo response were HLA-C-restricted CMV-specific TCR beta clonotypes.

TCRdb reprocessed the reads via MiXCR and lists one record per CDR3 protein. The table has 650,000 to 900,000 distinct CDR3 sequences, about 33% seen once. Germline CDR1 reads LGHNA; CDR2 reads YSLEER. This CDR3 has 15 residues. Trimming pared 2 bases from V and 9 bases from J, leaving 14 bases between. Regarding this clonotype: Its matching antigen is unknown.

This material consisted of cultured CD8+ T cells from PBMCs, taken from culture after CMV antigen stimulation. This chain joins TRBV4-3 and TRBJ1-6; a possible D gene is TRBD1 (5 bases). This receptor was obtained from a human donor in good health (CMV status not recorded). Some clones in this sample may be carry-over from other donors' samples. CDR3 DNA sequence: TGCGCCAGCAGCCAAAGATCCGGGACGTCTTCACCCCTCCACTTT. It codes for CASSQRSGTSSPLHF.